A single T cell receptor beta chain is shown here with its context. Antigen unknown. Time point specified: neoterminal ileum biopsy at postoperative endoscopy, about 6 months after surgery. Patients were adults with ileal or ileocolonic Crohn's disease needing resection. Each sample's TCRB immunosequencing used around 0.5 micrograms of biopsy DNA. Libraries were prepared by immunoSEQ multiplex PCR; TCRdb keeps only in-frame clonotypes and omits some of them. The sample includes 3,500 to 4,500 clones, around 70% of them seen just once. This entry comes from a study of T cell repertoires in ileal Crohn's disease. Background on the study: About half of patients got postoperative therapy: around 10 thiopurines, around 18 anti-TNF. Whole-study results and caveats: Within the first postoperative year, endoscopy came at median about 6.9 months.

Trimming took 3 bases from V and 2 from J, leaving 10 bases between them. The CDR3 sequence is 14 residues long. CDR1 and CDR2 (germline): MNHNS, SASEGT. The V call is TRBV6-1, the J call TRBJ1-2; D possibly corresponds to TRBD1 (6 bases). Source material: ileal tissue. This clonotype was sampled from an adult with Crohn's disease. Written as DNA, the CDR3 is TGTGCCAGCAGTGAGGAAAGGGGGAACTATGGCTACACCTTC. Amino acid sequence: CASSEERGNYGYTF.